The clone carrying this T cell receptor (beta chain) occurred a few times. No antigen is known for it. Multiplex PCR was performed with 32 V and 13 J primers, and it amplified TCR beta CDR3. TCRdb reprocessed the multiplex PCR reads via MiXCR and lists one record per CDR3 protein. The sample shows some 21,000 distinct CDR3 sequences, more than 25% of them seen only once. J lost 7 bases, V lost 5 bases, and 7 bases had no gene match. This CDR3 contains 13 residues. Germline V gene data show CDR1 as SGHNT and CDR2 as YENEEA. Bulk tumor genomic DNA (about 600 ng per sample) served as template. Biopsy collection occurred during surgery, with several far-apart biopsies per primary tumor. Curative surgical treatment was performed in patients who had newly diagnosed, untreated non-small cell lung cancer. This sample stems from a study of immune heterogeneity within non-small cell lung tumors. The overall study: Among the tumors, a few were squamous cell carcinomas, ten to eleven were non-squamous carcinomas and 1 was not otherwise specified. Study-level findings and limits: Recurrence of the same dominant CDR3 beta clonotypes was seen across tumor sites within a patient, and site-unique high-frequency clones were present alongside them. Comparison across individual patients showed largely distinct high-frequency T-cell receptor beta clonotypes.

Material for sequencing was lung tumor tissue. This TCR was sampled from a man aged 40-49 years with non-small cell lung cancer. This rearrangement joins TRBV11-3 to TRBJ1-1; 7 nucleotides match TRBD1. The CDR3 region is CASSARGLGEAFF. CDR3 in DNA: TGTGCCAGCAGCGCAAGGGGGCTAGGTGAAGCTTTCTTT.